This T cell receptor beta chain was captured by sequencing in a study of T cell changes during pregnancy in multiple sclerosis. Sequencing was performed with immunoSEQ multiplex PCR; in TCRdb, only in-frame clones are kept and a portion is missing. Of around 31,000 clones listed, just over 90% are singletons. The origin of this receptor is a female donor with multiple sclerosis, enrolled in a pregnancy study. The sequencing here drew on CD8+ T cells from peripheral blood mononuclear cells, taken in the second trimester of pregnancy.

CDR3 in DNA: TGTGCCTGGAGTGTGGGGCAGGGGTTTCCTGAAGCTTTCTTT. It codes for CAWSVGQGFPEAFF. The rearrangement links TRBV30 to TRBJ1-1; tentatively, D is TRBD1 (6 bases). The CDR3 loop spans 14 amino acids. The germline gives CDR1 GTSNPN, CDR2 SVGIG (reference sequence). V was shortened by 0 bases and J by 6 bases, with 14 bases between the two germline ends.